The 27 T cell receptor beta chains below all came from one sample that was sequenced in a study of breast tumors, draining lymph nodes, adjacent tissues. TCRdb reprocessed the multiplex PCR reads with MiXCR, giving one entry per CDR3 protein. There are 50,000 to 65,000 distinct CDR3 sequences in the sample; under 55% occur only once, and roughly 10% lies in the top ten. Sequencing was carried out using breast tumor tissue. The source of these receptors is a female donor with breast cancer. Some clones in this sample may be carry-over from other donors' samples.

This chain joins TRBV6-2 or TRBV6-3 and TRBJ2-7, with 8 bases identical to TRBD2. The junction had 6 bases not matched to a gene; V was cut back by 5 bases and J by 0 bases. The CDR3 totals 15 residues. Per the germline V gene, CDR1 is MNHEY and CDR2 is SVGEGT. The CDR3 DNA reads TGTGCCAGCAGTCAATGGGCGGGGGGCTCCTACGAGCAGTACTTC. Protein: CASSQWAGGSYEQYF.

The V call is TRBV7-8, the J call TRBJ1-6; the match to TRBD1 covers 11 bases. Germline-derived CDR1 and CDR2 are SGHVS and FQNEAQ. This CDR3 has 16 amino acids. V was pared by 3 bases and J by 7 bases, with 5 bases of the junction left unmatched. CDR3 nucleotides: TGTGCCAGCAGCTTTTCGGGACAGGGGGGGAATTCACCCCTCCACTTT. Translated: CASSFSGQGGNSPLHF. The complete variable domain, with remaining parts taken from reference TRBV7-8 and TRBJ1-6, reads GAGVSQSPRYKVAKRGQDVALRCDPISGHVSLFWYQQALGQGPEFLTYFQNEAQLDKSGLPSDRFFAERPEGSVSTLKIQRTQQEDSAVYLCASSFSGQGGNSPLHFGNGTRLTVT.

This clonotype was observed a handful of times. This may be a read error, as it is one base from a much larger clone. The J gene is TRBJ2-7, the V gene TRBV14; TRBD2 agrees at 12 bases. Germline CDR1 SGHDN, CDR2 FVKESK. The CDR3 is 18 amino acids. Trimming cost V 2 bases and J 5 bases; bases outside gene matches: 13. This CDR3 is CASSQFVISSGRANEQYF. The CDR3 nucleotides read TGTGCCAGCAGCCAATTTGTGATCTCTAGCGGGAGGGCCAACGAGCAGTACTTC.

With regard to this clonotype: A much larger clone differs by one base, so this may be a read error. This rearrangement joins TRBV2 to TRBJ1-1; 8 bases map to TRBD1. The CDR3 sequence is 14 residues long. Looked up from germline, CDR1 is SNHLY and CDR2 is FYNNEI. The CDR3 DNA sequence: TGTGCCAGCAATCCCCTTAGGACAGGGACTGAAGCTTCCTTT. This translates into CASNPLRTGTEASF.

The chain carries TRBV15 and TRBJ2-7, with 10 bases lining up with TRBD2. This CDR3 is 15 amino acids long. V trimming: 3 bases; J trimming: 1 base; junction bases outside the gene matches: 3. Looked up from germline, CDR1 is LNHNV and CDR2 is YYDKDF (reference sequence). Here the CDR3 reads CATSSASGSSYEQYF. Here the CDR3 DNA reads TGTGCCACCAGCAGCGCTAGCGGGAGTTCCTACGAGCAGTACTTC.

The chain combines TRBV11-1 with TRBJ2-3; perhaps TRBD1 as D (5 bases). The V end was cut by 1 base, the J end by 11 bases, with 19 bases between. CDR1 SGHAT and CDR2 FQDESV come from the germline V gene (reference sequence). CDR3 length: 15 residues. CDR3 nucleotide sequence: TGTGCCAGCAGCTTAGAGTGGGGCGATACCAATGAGCAGTATTTT. This encodes CASSLEWGDTNEQYF.

This clonotype was observed at least ten times. The chain uses TRBV25-1 and TRBJ2-3; tentative D call: TRBD1 (6 bases). The CDR3 sequence is 15 residues long. The V gene's germline CDR1 is MGHDK and CDR2 SYGVNS. Between the trimmed V and J ends, which lost 7 bases and 3 bases, there was a span of 17 bases. Here the CDR3 reads CASNRFEGETDTQYF. The CDR3 bases are TGTGCCAGCAACAGGTTTGAGGGGGAAACAGATACGCAGTATTTT.

For this clonotype: A much larger clone differs by one base, so this may be a read error. V gene TRBV20-1 combines with J gene TRBJ2-4, with 7 bases identical to TRBD2. From germline, CDR1 is DFQATT and CDR2 SNEGSKA (reference sequence). The trim removed 6 bases at V and 9 bases at J, leaving 17 bases unmatched. This CDR3 spans 15 amino acids. The CDR3 protein is CSAPRLVGGRVIQYF. CDR3 sequence (DNA): TGCAGTGCGCCCCGACTAGTGGGAGGGCGGGTCATTCAGTACTTC.

This clonotype was counted between two and nine times. The chain is built from TRBV5-1 and TRBJ1-1; TRBD1 agrees at 8 bases. The length of the CDR3 is 14 residues. Per germline, CDR1 SGHRS and CDR2 YFSETQ. After removal of 3 bases from V and 5 bases from J, the junction contained 6 bases not matched to a gene. The CDR3 region is CASSSAGGFTEAFF. For the CDR3, the DNA is TGCGCCAGCAGCTCGGCAGGGGGCTTTACTGAAGCTTTCTTT. Looking up the rest from reference TRBV5-1 and TRBJ1-1 gives the full variable domain: KAGVTQTPRYLIKTRGQQVTLSCSPISGHRSVSWYQQTPGQGLQFLFEYFSETQRNKGNFPGRFSGRQFSNSRSEMNVSTLELGDSALYLCASSSAGGFTEAFFGQGTRLTVV.

This clonotype was recorded many times. The J gene is TRBJ2-7, the V gene TRBV28; D possibly corresponds to TRBD1 (6 bases). The CDR3 totals 16 residues. CDR1 and CDR2 (germline): MDHEN, SYDVKM. Trimming pared 4 bases from V and 6 bases from J, leaving 22 bases between. The CDR3 nucleotides are TGTGCCAGCAGTTCCCCTCCCCGGGACACGACGGCCGAGCAGTACTTC. It translates to CASSSPPRDTTAEQYF.

This clonotype showed up many times. The V call is TRBV9, the J call TRBJ2-2; D may be TRBD2 (6 bases). This CDR3 is 14 amino acids long. The germline V and J ends were trimmed by 6 bases and 0 bases, with 9 bases remaining between them. Germline V CDR1 and CDR2: SGDLS, YYNGEE. CDR3 DNA sequence: TGTGCCAGCATGAAGCGGGCGAACACCGGGGAGCTGTTTTTT. This sequence encodes CASMKRANTGELFF.

This clonotype was counted many times. The chain uses TRBV20-1 and TRBJ2-3; 9 bases map to TRBD1. After removal of 5 bases from V and 5 bases from J, the junction contained 5 bases not matched to a gene. This CDR3 has 13 amino acids. Germline loops: CDR1 DFQATT, CDR2 SNEGSKA (reference sequence). CDR3: CSALGQGLDTQYF. DNA for the CDR3: TGCAGTGCTCTTGGACAGGGGTTAGATACGCAGTATTTT.

This clonotype has at least ten counts. V usage is TRBV11-2 and J usage is TRBJ2-1; no reliable D call. Per germline, CDR1 SGHAT and CDR2 FQNNGV. Trimming stripped 2 bases from V and 9 bases from J, with 5 bases between. This CDR3 spans 11 amino acids. CDR3 sequence: CASSLIFEQFF. DNA for the CDR3: TGTGCCAGCAGCTTAATTTTTGAGCAGTTCTTC.

This clonotype was observed once. This chain connects TRBV2 to TRBJ2-2; 12 bases line up with TRBD2. V trimming: 3 bases; J trimming: 4 bases; junction bases outside the gene matches: 0. From germline, CDR1 is SNHLY and CDR2 FYNNEI. The CDR3 loop spans 15 amino acids. The CDR3 reads CASSEGLAGTGELFF. The DNA of the CDR3 is TGTGCCAGCAGTGAGGGACTAGCGGGCACCGGGGAGCTGTTTTTT.

This clonotype was observed many times. The J gene is TRBJ1-2, the V gene TRBV6-2 or TRBV6-3, with D uncertain. The length of the CDR3 is 18 residues. Trimming took 6 bases from V and 5 from J, leaving 28 bases between them. Germline V gene lookup returns CDR1 MNHEY and CDR2 SVGEGT. This CDR3 is CASSLDGSGLPRDYGYTF. The CDR3 nucleotides read TGTGCCAGCAGCCTGGATGGATCAGGACTCCCTAGGGATTATGGCTACACCTTC.

V gene TRBV12-3 or TRBV12-4 combines with J gene TRBJ1-5; TRBD1 matches at 10 bases. J gave up 2 bases and V 7 bases, and 5 bases lay outside the gene matches. There are 15 residues in the CDR3. CDR3 coding DNA: TGTGCCAGCACTAAAGACAGGGGGCGCAATCAGCCCCAGCATTTT. It specifies CASTKDRGRNQPQHF.

This clonotype was counted many times. The CDR3: CASSYGADPSGNTIYF. The CDR3 coding sequence is TGTGCCAGCAGCTACGGGGCAGACCCCTCTGGAAACACCATATATTTT. The chain recombines TRBV9 with TRBJ1-3; a weak D match, TRBD1 (5 bases). Germline CDR1 reads SGDLS; CDR2 reads YYNGEE. The length of the CDR3 is 16 residues. V shed 4 bases and J shed 0 bases, with 14 bases lying between them.

This clonotype was detected only a few times. V gene TRBV20-1 combines with J gene TRBJ1-2; D perhaps matches TRBD1 (6 bases). Per the germline V gene, CDR1 is DFQATT and CDR2 is SNEGSKA (reference sequence). The CDR3 runs 11 residues. Trimming took 3 bases from V and 7 from J, leaving 9 bases between them. As DNA, the CDR3 is TGCAGTGCTAGCACAGGGTTTGGCTACACCTTC. It codes for CSASTGFGYTF.

This chain joins TRBV5-6 and TRBJ1-2, with unresolved D. Germline loops: CDR1 SGHDT, CDR2 YYEEEE. CDR3 length equals 15 residues. V dropped 5 bases and J dropped 0 bases, with 14 bases sitting between them. CDR3 coding DNA: TGTGCCAGCAGTCCATTGGGTGGGACTAACTATGGCTACACCTTC. Translating it yields CASSPLGGTNYGYTF.

Comment on this clonotype: One junction end disagrees with the germline gene, perhaps due to a read error. CDR3 coding DNA: TGCGGCGTTGGAACAGCTGGATACGAGCAGTACTTC. It codes for CGVGTAGYEQYF. The chain carries TRBV29-1 and TRBJ2-7; D uncertain. CDR1 is SQVTM, CDR2 ANQGSEA, per germline. This CDR3 spans 12 amino acids.

This clonotype was counted at least ten times. J is TRBJ2-1 and V is TRBV20-1, with D perhaps TRBD2 (6 bases). The V gene lost 3 bases and the J gene lost 6 bases, with 15 bases spanning the gap. The CDR3 has 14 amino acids. Germline V gene data show CDR1 as DFQATT and CDR2 as SNEGSKA (reference sequence). The CDR3, as DNA: TGCAGTGCTAGGAGCGCCCCTAGCGCCAATGAGCAGTTCTTC. This translates into CSARSAPSANEQFF.

The gene calls are TRBV9 and TRBJ2-1; the match to TRBD2 covers 8 bases. Germline V lookup: CDR1 SGDLS, CDR2 YYNGEE. The CDR3 extends over 16 amino acids. V dropped 7 bases and J dropped 7; count of bases not matched to a gene: 16. In DNA, the CDR3 is TGTGCCAGCTCACCAACGATTAGCGGGGACGAGAATGAGCAGTTCTTC. Translating gives CASSPTISGDENEQFF.

This chain uses TRBV18 with TRBJ2-1; 8 nucleotides agree with TRBD1. There are 16 residues in the CDR3. V dropped 3 bases and J dropped 2; count of bases not matched to a gene: 6. Germline loops: CDR1 KGHSH, CDR2 LQKENI. CDR3 residues: CASSPRDRTTYNEQFF. The CDR3 bases are TGTGCCAGCTCACCCCGGGACAGGACGACCTACAATGAGCAGTTCTTC.

This clonotype was detected only a few times. Possible read error: a much larger clone is one base away. This chain connects TRBV19 to TRBJ2-1; 7 bases line up with TRBD2. The CDR3 spans 17 residues. Germline V gene sequence: CDR1 LNHDA, CDR2 SQIVND (reference sequence). In DNA form, the CDR3 reads TGTGCCAGTAGTCCACGCCATCTAGCGGCCTCCTACAATGAGCAGTCCTTC. It translates to CASSPRHLAASYNEQSF.

The J gene is TRBJ1-4, the V gene TRBV2, with D possibly matching TRBD1 (5 bases). The CDR3 is made up of 17 amino acids. The V end lost 1 base, the J end lost 3 bases, and 15 bases lay between the germline ends. Germline V lookup: CDR1 SNHLY, CDR2 FYNNEI. The CDR3, as DNA: TGTGCCAGCAGTGAAGGGGGCGGGAAGACGGCTAATGAAAAACTGTTTTTT. Its translation: CASSEGGGKTANEKLFF.

The chain recombines TRBV9 with TRBJ2-3, with TRBD2 matching 14 bases. The germline V gene has CDR1 SGDLS and CDR2 YYNGEE. After removal of 1 base from V and 6 bases from J, the junction contained 4 bases not matched to a gene. The CDR3 is made up of 16 amino acids. DNA of the CDR3: TGTGCCAGCAGCGTACGACTAGCGGGAGGGCGGGATACGCAGTATTTT. Translating it yields CASSVRLAGGRDTQYF.

Note on this clonotype: Since no conserved phenylalanine or tryptophan closes the CDR3, a read error is the likely cause. The chain joins TRBV13 to TRBJ2-3; D possibly corresponds to TRBD1 (5 bases). The DNA matches TRBJ1-5 better at its end, which makes the J call doubtful. Germline loops: CDR1 PRHDT, CDR2 FYEKMQ (reference sequence). The CDR3 totals 17 residues. Written as DNA, the CDR3 is TGTGCCAGCAGCTTGACTGCAGGGTTCAGGGTTACAGATACGCAGCATCTT. Translating gives CASSLTAGFRVTDTQHL.